This is a list of T cell receptor beta chains from one sample in a study of blood T cell repertoires in COVID-19. Profiled with immunoSEQ multiplex PCR; TCRdb holds only in-frame clones, not every one. The sample yields over 250,000 clones, approximately 85% seen once. The source material was peripheral blood. Receptors were obtained from a woman in her 70s with acute or convalescent COVID-19. Each CDR3 is given with its conserved first and last residue. The order of the fields is CDR3 protein, CDR3 DNA, clone size, V gene, J gene, D gene. D genes are given only for firm matches. Size is stated for part of the rows, as once, few or many counts, or as a class when the clone is expanded.

CDR3: CASSPVLAGENIQYF
DNA: TGTGCCAGCTCACCGGTACTAGCGGGGGAAAACATTCAGTACTTC
size: -
V: TRBV18
J: TRBJ2-4
D: TRBD2

CDR3: CASSLQGGNGYQPQHF
DNA: TGTGCCAGCAGCTTACAGGGGGGAAACGGGTATCAGCCCCAGCATTTT
size: -
V: TRBV7-8
J: TRBJ1-5
D: TRBD1

CDR3: CASSLQDNYGYTF
DNA: TGCGCCAGCAGTTTACAGGACAACTATGGCTACACCTTC
size: -
V: TRBV5-1
J: TRBJ1-2
D: -

CDR3: CASSPTVDQPQHF
DNA: TGCGCCAGCAGCCCAACGGTGGATCAGCCCCAGCATTTT
size: -
V: TRBV5-1
J: TRBJ1-5
D: -

CDR3: CASSFERGLYSPLHF
DNA: TGTGCCAGCAGCTTCGAGCGGGGGCTTTATTCACCCCTCCACTTT
size: -
V: TRBV5-6
J: TRBJ1-6
D: -

CDR3: CASLRRLQGGSDTQYF
DNA: TGTGCCAGCCTTCGCCGCTTACAGGGTGGGTCAGATACGCAGTATTTT
size: once
V: TRBV5-8
J: TRBJ2-3
D: -

CDR3: CASGFRENTEAFF
DNA: TGTGCTAGTGGTTTCAGGGAGAACACTGAAGCTTTCTTT
size: -
V: TRBV12-5
J: TRBJ1-1
D: -

CDR3: CASSLGRGHDNSPPHF
DNA: TGTGCCAGCAGTTTAGGAAGGGGGCACGATAATTCACCCCCCCACTTT
size: -
V: TRBV27
J: TRBJ1-6
D: TRBD1

CDR3: CASSLAGTGSPTEAFF
DNA: TGTGCCAGCAGCTTAGCCGGGACAGGTTCTCCCACTGAAGCTTTCTTT
size: -
V: TRBV7-2
J: TRBJ1-1
D: TRBD1

CDR3: CASSLLRGGNYEQYF
DNA: TGTGCCAGCAGTTTATTGCGGGGCGGCAACTACGAGCAGTACTTC
size: -
V: TRBV27
J: TRBJ2-7
D: -

CDR3: CASSRSGGNSPLHF
DNA: TGTGCCAGCAGCCGCAGCGGAGGAAATTCACCCCTCCACTTT
size: -
V: TRBV6-5
J: TRBJ1-6
D: -

CDR3: CASSSGGLDVNTEAFF
DNA: TGTGCCAGCAGCTCCGGGGGGCTAGACGTGAACACTGAAGCTTTCTTT
size: once
V: TRBV27
J: TRBJ1-1
D: -

CDR3: CASSPQGALSGNTIYF
DNA: TGTGCCAGCTCACCCCAGGGCGCCCTCTCTGGAAACACCATATATTTT
size: -
V: TRBV18
J: TRBJ1-3
D: -

CDR3: CASTRGQPLYGYTF
DNA: TGTGCCAGCACAAGGGGACAGCCCCTCTATGGCTACACCTTC
size: once
V: TRBV6-5
J: TRBJ1-2
D: TRBD1

CDR3: CASRYRIGRTANYGYTF
DNA: TGTGCCAGCAGATACCGCATCGGTCGTACAGCTAACTATGGCTACACCTTC
size: -
V: TRBV27
J: TRBJ1-2
D: -